The 24 T cell receptor beta chains reported below all come from one sample, sequenced in a study of early T cells in non-severe SARS-CoV-2 infection. In TCRdb, the 5' RACE reads were re-called with MiXCR into one record per CDR3 protein. This sample has about 56,000 distinct CDR3 sequences, with over 10% found just once. Material for sequencing was whole blood. These TCRs come from an adult who was a healthcare worker with PCR-confirmed SARS-CoV-2 infection or an uninfected control (not recorded which).

In its sample, this clonotype was seen many times. The V and J genes are TRBV7-9 and TRBJ2-6; tentatively, D is TRBD1 or TRBD2 (5 bases each). Germline V gene lookup returns CDR1 SEHNR and CDR2 FQNEAQ (reference sequence). V lost 7 bases, J lost 5 bases, and 15 bases lay in between. The CDR3 covers 15 residues. DNA of the CDR3: TGTGCCAGCAACCGAGGGACCCCGAGGGCCAACGTCCTGACTTTC. This sequence encodes CASNRGTPRANVLTF.

This clonotype was detected ten times or more. This rearrangement joins TRBV14 to TRBJ2-1, with 12 bases matching TRBD2. V was clipped by 4 bases and J by 4 bases; unmatched bases: 5. Germline CDR1 SGHDN, CDR2 FVKESK. The CDR3 length is 16 residues. CDR3 region: CASSRRTSGAYNEQFF. The CDR3 region has the DNA TGTGCCAGCAGCCGCCGGACTAGCGGGGCTTACAATGAGCAGTTCTTC. Combining the CDR3 with reference TRBV14 and TRBJ2-1 gives the whole variable domain EAGVTQFPSHSVIEKGQTVTLRCDPISGHDNLYWYRRVMGKEIKFLLHFVKESKQDESGMPNNRFLAERTGGTYSTLKVQPAELEDSGVYFCASSRRTSGAYNEQFFGPGTRLTVL.

This clonotype occurred a few times. The rearrangement links TRBV20-1 to TRBJ2-1; 9 bases map to TRBD2. This CDR3 spans 14 amino acids. Germline V gene sequence: CDR1 DFQATT, CDR2 SNEGSKA (reference sequence). The CDR3 bases are TGCAGCCACCACCTGGCGGGGGGGCGGGGTGAGCAGTTCTTC. It is translated as CSHHLAGGRGEQFF.

There are many counts of this clonotype. J is TRBJ2-5 and V is TRBV27; TRBD1 matches 7 bases. CDR3 length: 16 residues. Germline V gene data show CDR1 as MNHEY and CDR2 as SMNVEV (reference sequence). V lost 2 bases, J lost 4 bases, and 10 bases stayed unmatched. DNA for the CDR3: TGTGCCAGCAGTTTAGGTACCCCGACAGGGCCAGAGACCCAGTACTTC. This encodes CASSLGTPTGPETQYF.

This clonotype came up many times. J is TRBJ1-6 and V is TRBV7-8; 10 bases agree with TRBD1. Germline CDR1 SGHVS, CDR2 FQNEAQ. The CDR3 extends over 13 amino acids. V gave up 6 bases and J gave up 13 bases; unmatched junction bases: 6. CDR3: CASSLGQGVPLHF. CDR3 bases: TGTGCCAGCAGTCTCGGACAGGGGGTTCCCCTCCACTTT.

This rearrangement joins TRBV24-1 to TRBJ1-1; D gene ambiguous. The germline V gene encodes CDR1 KGHDR and CDR2 SFDVKD. Trimming left V 6 bases short and J 3 bases short, with 10 bases between. This CDR3 is 13 amino acids long. In DNA, the CDR3 is TGTGCCACCAGTTTGGGCGCGGACACTGAAGCTTTCTTT. Encoded protein: CATSLGADTEAFF.

This clonotype has ten or more counts. The junction and the germline gene differ at one end; a read error may be behind it. The rearrangement uses TRBV7-7 and TRBJ1-6, with 9 positions matching TRBD1. The CDR3 extends over 15 amino acids. Germline V gene sequence: CDR1 SSHAT, CDR2 FNYEAQ (reference sequence). The CDR3, as DNA: TGTGCTAGCAGTTTAACAGGGGGCCATAATTCACCCCTCCACTTT. It encodes CASSLTGGHNSPLHF.

This clonotype occurred many times. CDR3 sequence reads: CASSPILEQFF. The DNA for the CDR3 is TGTGCCAGCAGCCCCATACTTGAGCAGTTCTTC. The rearrangement links TRBV7-2 to TRBJ2-1; D ambiguous. The CDR3 contains 11 residues. Trimming stripped 5 bases from V and 9 bases from J, with 8 bases between. CDR1 is SGHTA and CDR2 is FQGNSA in the germline V gene. Complete variable domain (other parts from reference TRBV7-2 and TRBJ2-1): GAGVSQSPSNKVTEKGKDVELRCDPISGHTALYWYRQSLGQGLEFLIYFQGNSAPDKSGLPSDRFSAERTGGSVSTLTIQRTQQEDSAVYLCASSPILEQFFGPGTRLTVL.

Note on this clonotype: Possible read error: a much larger clone is one base away. This rearrangement joins TRBV5-6 to TRBJ2-3; D may match TRBD1 or TRBD2 (6 bases each). Germline-derived CDR1 and CDR2 are SGHDT and YYEEEE. This CDR3 has 18 amino acids. The DNA for the CDR3 is TGTGTCAGCAGCTTCGGTCTCCGGATGGGGGGCGGCACAGATACGCAGTATTTT. It translates to CVSSFGLRMGGGTDTQYF.

This clonotype was detected only a few times. The V call is TRBV9, the J call TRBJ2-5, with TRBD1 matching 7 bases. Germline V gene data show CDR1 as SGDLS and CDR2 as YYNGEE. The length of the CDR3 is 14 residues. With 4 bases clipped from V and 1 base from J, the junction kept 4 bases outside the gene matches. CDR3 sequence (DNA): TGTGCCAGCAGCCTGGGACAGACCCAAGAGACCCAGTACTTC. Protein sequence: CASSLGQTQETQYF.

This clonotype was picked up many times. The chain recombines TRBV10-3 with TRBJ1-5, with D possibly matching TRBD1 (5 bases). Germline CDR1 and CDR2: ENHRY and SYGVKD. The CDR3 loop spans 13 amino acids. Trimming cost V 7 bases and J 3 bases, with 10 bases left between them. CDR3 DNA sequence: TGTGCCATCACCCGGGACCTCAATCAGCCCCAGCATTTT. Its protein product is CAITRDLNQPQHF.

The sample holds many counts of this clonotype. The J gene is TRBJ1-1, the V gene TRBV29-1; D remains ambiguous. The CDR3 extends over 13 amino acids. Germline CDR1 reads SQVTM; CDR2 reads ANQGSEA. The ends were cut back, 3 bases at V and 1 base at J, with 9 bases in the middle. This chain's CDR3 is CSVDTPPNTEAFF. In DNA, the CDR3 is TGCAGCGTTGATACGCCCCCGAACACTGAAGCTTTCTTT.

In its sample, this clonotype was seen a few times. The gene calls are TRBV3-1 and TRBJ2-7; 7 nucleotides agree with TRBD2. CDR3 length equals 16 residues. Germline CDR1 reads LGHDT; CDR2 reads YNNKEL (reference sequence). V was pared by 4 bases and J by 7 bases, with 16 bases of the junction left unmatched. The CDR3 bases are TGTGCCAGCAGCCCTCGGGCCGTGGCGGGAGCTGGGGAGCAGTACTTC. It encodes CASSPRAVAGAGEQYF.

This clonotype was detected many times. The rearrangement uses TRBV10-3 and TRBJ2-1; tentative D call: TRBD2 (6 bases). The length of the CDR3 is 16 residues. V lost 0 bases and J lost 1, with 10 bases in between. Germline CDR1 reads ENHRY; CDR2 reads SYGVKD. In nucleotides, the CDR3 is TGTGCCATCAGTGAGTCGACGGGAGCTTCCTACAATGAGCAGTTCTTC. Translating gives CAISESTGASYNEQFF.

This clonotype has ten or more counts. J is TRBJ1-4 and V is TRBV12-3 or TRBV12-4; tentative D call: TRBD1 (6 bases). CDR3 length: 15 amino acids. Trimming took off 6 bases at V and 7 bases at J, with 18 bases between the two ends. The CDR3, as DNA: TGTGCCAGCAGCCTCTTCTCCTTCAGGGGTGAAAAACTGTTTTTT. This encodes CASSLFSFRGEKLFF.

This clonotype showed up just a few times. The chain couples TRBV10-3 to TRBJ2-1; tentative D call: TRBD1 (5 bases). Trimming removed 2 bases from V and 4 bases from J, with 6 bases in between. The V gene's germline CDR1 is ENHRY and CDR2 SYGVKD. CDR3 length equals 13 residues. CDR3 protein: CAISEGQYNEQFF. Here the CDR3 DNA reads TGTGCCATCAGTGAGGGACAATACAATGAGCAGTTCTTC.

On this clonotype: A much bigger clone sits one base away, suggesting this may be a read error. This sequence joins TRBV20-1 and TRBJ2-1; 14 nucleotides align to TRBD2. Germline V gives CDR1 DFQATT, CDR2 SNEGSKA (reference sequence). This CDR3 has 14 residues. CDR3 residues: CSARLAGGVDEQIF. CDR3 bases: TGCAGTGCCCGACTAGCGGGAGGGGTAGATGAGCAGATCTTC.

This clonotype was recorded at least ten times. The chain links TRBV13 to TRBJ2-1; 12 nucleotides agree with TRBD2. This CDR3 has 21 amino acids. CDR1 and CDR2 from the germline V gene are PRHDT and FYEKMQ (reference sequence). J gave up 7 bases and V 3 bases, and 22 bases lay outside the gene matches. DNA of the CDR3: TGTGCCAGCAGCTTCCTAGCGGGAGGGTCACAGGTGTATAGGAATCTTAATGAGCAGTTCTTC. Its protein product is CASSFLAGGSQVYRNLNEQFF. Variable domain in full (rest from reference TRBV13 and TRBJ2-1): AAGVIQSPRHLIKEKRETATLKCYPIPRHDTVYWYQQGPGQDPQFLISFYEKMQSDKGSIPDRFSAQQFSDYHSELNMSSLELGDSALYFCASSFLAGGSQVYRNLNEQFFGPGTRLTVL.

This clonotype was picked up many times. V is TRBV5-8 and J is TRBJ2-7; a weak D match, TRBD2 (5 bases). V was trimmed by 4 bases and J by 2 bases, leaving 10 bases between them. From germline, CDR1 is SGHTS and CDR2 YDEGEE. The CDR3 runs 13 residues. Here the CDR3 DNA reads TGTGCCAGCAGCGCCCGGGGTACCTACGAGCAGTACTTC. Encoded protein: CASSARGTYEQYF.

This clonotype was observed many times. The CDR3 loop reads CASSGETVPGDTGELFF. In DNA, the CDR3 is TGTGCCAGCAGCGGGGAGACAGTCCCCGGGGACACCGGGGAGCTGTTTTTT. The chain combines TRBV9 with TRBJ2-2; D possibly matches TRBD1 or TRBD2 (5 bases each). The CDR3 extends over 17 amino acids. Trimming removed 3 bases from V and 3 bases from J, with 18 bases in between. Germline V gene sequence: CDR1 SGDLS, CDR2 YYNGEE.

This clonotype was recorded many times. This CDR3 is CASSAGVNTEAFF. The CDR3 coding sequence is TGTGCCAGCAGCGCGGGGGTAAACACTGAAGCTTTCTTT. This chain joins TRBV7-9 and TRBJ1-1; D may be TRBD1 (5 bases). From germline, CDR1 is SEHNR and CDR2 FQNEAQ (reference sequence). Trimming removed 5 bases at V and 2 bases at J, with 9 bases between. This CDR3 spans 13 amino acids.

The gene calls are TRBV29-1 and TRBJ2-7; D might be TRBD1 (7 bases). This CDR3 is built from 14 residues. The V gene lost 6 bases and the J gene lost 3 bases, with 18 bases spanning the gap. The V gene's germline CDR1 is SQVTM and CDR2 ANQGSEA. The CDR3 DNA reads TGCAGCGTCGCCGCCGCGGGACAGTTCTACGAGCAGTACTTC. The encoded protein is CSVAAAGQFYEQYF.

In this sample, this clonotype turned up many times. The chain employs TRBV6-6 and TRBJ1-3, with no clear D. The germline V and J ends were trimmed by 2 bases and 4 bases, with 12 bases remaining between them. Germline-derived CDR1 and CDR2 are MNHNY and SVGAGI (reference sequence). The CDR3 loop spans 15 amino acids. The CDR3 DNA sequence: TGTGCCAGCAGTTACGATGGGATTTCAGGAAACACCATATATTTT. This translates into CASSYDGISGNTIYF.

The table lists this clonotype with many counts. J is TRBJ2-1 and V is TRBV12-3 or TRBV12-4; no clear D. The CDR3 consists of 14 residues. Trimming took 6 bases from V and 5 from J, leaving 14 bases between them. The CDR3 loop is CASRGRNINNEQFF. For the CDR3, the DNA is TGTGCCAGCAGAGGAAGGAACATCAACAATGAGCAGTTCTTC.